The following is a T cell receptor beta chain sequence with its context. The data were obtained in a study of cytomegalovirus exposure and HLA in healthy donors. From germline, CDR1 is MDHEN and CDR2 SYDVKM. V was pared by 8 bases and J by 3 bases, with 0 bases of the junction left unmatched. This CDR3 has 12 residues. Primers for the PCR totalled 60 Vbeta and 13 Jbeta. TCRdb's table, derived via immunoSEQ multiplex PCR, lists solely in-frame clones and lacks some. The sample holds approximately 180,000 clones, about 13% seen once. Sequencing was carried out using PBMCs. This TCR came from a man aged 50-60 years in good health and CMV-seropositive. V gene TRBV28 combines with J gene TRBJ2-7; TRBD1 aligns across 11 bases. Written as DNA, the CDR3 is TGTGCCAGCGGGACAGGGGGCTACGAGCAGTACTTC. Its protein is CASGTGGYEQYF. Filled out from reference TRBV28 and TRBJ2-7, the complete variable domain reads DVKVTQSSRYLVKRTGEKVFLECVQDMDHENMFWYRQDPGLGLRLIYFSYDVKMKEKGDIPEGYSVSREKKERFSLILESASTNQTSMYLCASGTGGYEQYFGPGTRLTVT.